These 14 T cell receptor beta chains share one sample of origin, sequenced in a study of T cell responses to AZD1222 COVID-19 vaccine. Method: immunoSEQ multiplex PCR; TCRdb's copy keeps in-frame clones and lacks some. Here the sample spans around 45,000 clones, 80% being singletons. The material was peripheral blood, obtained 28 days after the second dose of the MenACWY control vaccine. These receptors all come from an adult who received the MenACWY meningococcal vaccine as a control.

This chain links TRBV12-5 with TRBJ1-2; unclear D gene. The germline gives CDR1 LGHNT, CDR2 FRNRAP. V was cut by 1 base and J by 4 bases, with 4 bases left in between. CDR3 length equals 12 residues. The DNA of the CDR3 is TGTGCTAGTGGTTTGGCGCCCTATGGCTACACCTTC. It specifies CASGLAPYGYTF.

This rearrangement joins TRBV18 to TRBJ2-1; D remains unclear. CDR1 is KGHSH, CDR2 LQKENI, per germline. CDR3 length: 12 amino acids. Trimming removed 2 bases from V and 8 bases from J, with 7 bases in between. The CDR3 here is CASSPDLYEQFF. The CDR3 DNA reads as TGTGCCAGCTCACCAGACCTGTATGAGCAGTTCTTC.

V is TRBV9 and J is TRBJ2-1; D ambiguous. V gave up 0 bases and J gave up 1 base, with 8 bases separating them. The CDR3 extends over 15 amino acids. CDR1 and CDR2 from the germline V gene are SGDLS and YYNGEE. The DNA for the CDR3 is TGTGCCAGCAGCGTAGATGGTAATTCCTACAATGAGCAGTTCTTC. Translating it yields CASSVDGNSYNEQFF.

This chain links TRBV21-1 with TRBJ1-6; the D call of TRBD1 is as the table states it, not checked on the DNA. TRBV21-1 is a known pseudogene. This CDR3 has 14 amino acids. DNA for the CDR3: TGTGCCAGCAGGGGACAGGGGTATAATTCACCCCTCCACTTT. This encodes CASRGQGYNSPLHF.

The gene calls are TRBV18 and TRBJ2-7; 10 nucleotides line up with TRBD2. The junction had 5 bases not matched to a gene; V was cut back by 3 bases and J by 6 bases. CDR1 is KGHSH, CDR2 LQKENI, per germline. This CDR3 has 14 residues. The DNA of the CDR3 is TGTGCCAGCTCACCTCTAGCGGGAGAGGGCGAGCAGTACTTC. It encodes CASSPLAGEGEQYF.

The rearrangement uses TRBV18 and TRBJ1-2; 7 nucleotides match TRBD1. The CDR3 length is 14 residues. Germline V CDR1 and CDR2: KGHSH, LQKENI. V lost 0 bases, J lost 6 bases, and 4 bases stayed unmatched. CDR3 in amino acids: CASSPPRDRDGYTF. The CDR3 DNA is TGTGCCAGCTCACCACCGAGAGACAGGGATGGCTACACCTTC.

The chain carries TRBV7-2 and TRBJ2-5; no reliable D call. Trimming cost V 0 bases and J 5 bases, with 7 bases left between them. This CDR3 has 13 amino acids. CDR1 and CDR2 (germline): SGHTA, FQGNSA. This chain's CDR3 is CASSLAPVETQYF. CDR3 nucleotide sequence: TGTGCCAGCAGCTTAGCGCCGGTGGAGACCCAGTACTTC.

This clone was seen only once. The chain carries TRBV7-2 and TRBJ1-4; D gene ambiguous. V was trimmed by 3 bases and J by 4 bases, leaving 6 bases between them. The CDR3 is 13 amino acids. Germline V CDR1 and CDR2: SGHTA, FQGNSA. CDR3 protein: CASSFRSNEKLFF. CDR3 nucleotide sequence: TGTGCCAGCAGCTTTCGTAGTAATGAAAAACTGTTTTTT.

This rearrangement joins TRBV6-2 or TRBV6-3 to TRBJ2-7; 7 bases agree with TRBD1. Unmatched junction bases numbered 10, after V lost 4 bases and J lost 1 base. The CDR3 covers 16 residues. In germline, CDR1 is MNHEY, CDR2 SVGEGT. CDR3 residues: CASSFRRQGSSYEQYF. Here the CDR3 DNA reads TGTGCCAGCAGTTTCCGACGACAGGGATCTTCCTACGAGCAGTACTTC.

The J gene is TRBJ1-5, the V gene TRBV6-4, with D perhaps matching TRBD1 (5 bases). Trimming shortened V by 3 bases and J by 4 bases, and 10 bases separated the two germline ends. Germline-derived CDR1 and CDR2 are MRHNA and SNTAGT. This CDR3 has 14 residues. CDR3 loop: CASSEQAQNQPQHF. The CDR3 coding sequence is TGTGCCAGCAGTGAACAGGCTCAGAATCAGCCCCAGCATTTT.

The chain is built from TRBV9 and TRBJ1-1; D remains ambiguous. This CDR3 comprises 15 residues. The germline CDR1 and CDR2 sequences are SGDLS and YYNGEE. Trimming took 0 bases from V and 5 from J, leaving 14 bases between them. This chain's CDR3 is CASSVGAGQRTEAFF. CDR3 DNA: TGTGCCAGCAGCGTAGGGGCAGGCCAGAGGACTGAAGCTTTCTTT. The full variable domain, its missing parts supplied by reference TRBV9 and TRBJ1-1, is DSGVTQTPKHLITATGQRVTLRCSPRSGDLSVYWYQQSLDQGLQFLIQYYNGEERAKGNILERFSAQQFPDLHSELNLSSLELGDSALYFCASSVGAGQRTEAFFGQGTRLTVV.

V is TRBV30 and J is TRBJ2-5; possible D gene TRBD1, 5 bases. V lost 3 bases and J 5 bases, leaving 16 bases between the germline ends. CDR3 length: 14 residues. The germline gives CDR1 GTSNPN, CDR2 SVGIG (reference sequence). The CDR3 sequence is CAWSEGVASETQYF. CDR3 DNA: TGTGCCTGGAGCGAAGGGGTCGCAAGCGAGACCCAGTACTTC.

V is TRBV3-1 (or the pseudogene TRBV3-2) and J is TRBJ2-3; the D is unclear. The V end was cut by 1 base, the J end by 9 bases, with 5 bases between. Germline V CDR1 and CDR2: LGHDT, YNNKEL (reference sequence). This CDR3 comprises 11 residues. CDR3 region: CASSQGPTQYF. For the CDR3, the DNA is TGTGCCAGCAGCCAAGGGCCCACGCAGTATTTT.

The V call is TRBV3-1 (or the pseudogene TRBV3-2), the J call TRBJ1-1, with D unresolved. V lost 1 base to trimming and J lost 11 bases, with 14 bases between them. Germline V CDR1 and CDR2: LGHDT, YNNKEL (reference sequence). This CDR3 is built from 13 residues. The CDR3 protein is CASSQVSGNRAFF. As DNA, the CDR3 is TGTGCCAGCAGCCAAGTATCAGGTAACCGCGCTTTCTTT.